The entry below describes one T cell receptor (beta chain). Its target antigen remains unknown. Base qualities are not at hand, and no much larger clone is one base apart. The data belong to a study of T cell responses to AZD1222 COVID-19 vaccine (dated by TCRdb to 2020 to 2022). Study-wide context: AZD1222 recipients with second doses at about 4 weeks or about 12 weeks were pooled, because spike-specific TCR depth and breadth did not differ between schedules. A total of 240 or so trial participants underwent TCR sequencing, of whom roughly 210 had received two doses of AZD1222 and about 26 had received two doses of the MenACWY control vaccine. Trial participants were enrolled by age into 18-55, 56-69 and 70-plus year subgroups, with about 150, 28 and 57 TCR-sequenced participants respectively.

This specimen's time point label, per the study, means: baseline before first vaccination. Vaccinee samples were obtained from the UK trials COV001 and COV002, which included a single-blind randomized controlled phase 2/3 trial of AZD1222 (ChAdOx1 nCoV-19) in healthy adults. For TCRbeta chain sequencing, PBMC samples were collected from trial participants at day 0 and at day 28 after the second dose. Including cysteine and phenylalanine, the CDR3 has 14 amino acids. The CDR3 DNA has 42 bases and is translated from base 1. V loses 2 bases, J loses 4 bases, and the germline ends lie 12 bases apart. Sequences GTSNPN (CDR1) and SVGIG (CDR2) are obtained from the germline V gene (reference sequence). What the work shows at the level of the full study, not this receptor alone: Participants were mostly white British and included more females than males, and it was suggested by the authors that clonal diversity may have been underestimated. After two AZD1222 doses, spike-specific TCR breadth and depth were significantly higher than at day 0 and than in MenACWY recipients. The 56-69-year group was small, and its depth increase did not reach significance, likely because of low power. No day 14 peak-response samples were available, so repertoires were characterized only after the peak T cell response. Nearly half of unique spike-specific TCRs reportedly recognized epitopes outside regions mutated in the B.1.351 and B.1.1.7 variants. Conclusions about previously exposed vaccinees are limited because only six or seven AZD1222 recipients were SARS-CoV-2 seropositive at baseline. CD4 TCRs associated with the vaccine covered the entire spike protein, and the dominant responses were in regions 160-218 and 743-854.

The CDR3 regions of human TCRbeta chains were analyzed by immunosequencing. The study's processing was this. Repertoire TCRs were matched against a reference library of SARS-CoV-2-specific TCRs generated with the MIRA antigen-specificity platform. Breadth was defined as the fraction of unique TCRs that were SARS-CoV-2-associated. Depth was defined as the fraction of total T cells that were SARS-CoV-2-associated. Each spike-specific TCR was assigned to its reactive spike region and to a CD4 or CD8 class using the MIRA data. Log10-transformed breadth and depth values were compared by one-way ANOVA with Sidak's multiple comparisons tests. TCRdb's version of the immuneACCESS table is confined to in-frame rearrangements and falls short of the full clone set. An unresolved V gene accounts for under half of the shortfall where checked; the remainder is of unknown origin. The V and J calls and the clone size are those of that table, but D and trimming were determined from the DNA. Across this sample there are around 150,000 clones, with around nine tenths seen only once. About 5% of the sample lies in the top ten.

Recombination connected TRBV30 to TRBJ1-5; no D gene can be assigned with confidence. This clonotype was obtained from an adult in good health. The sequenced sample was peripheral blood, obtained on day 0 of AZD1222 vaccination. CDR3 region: CAWSTSLGNQPQHF. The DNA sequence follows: TGTGCCTGGAGTACATCCCTCGGGAATCAGCCCCAGCATTTT.